This T cell receptor beta chain was recovered during a study of tumor-infiltrating lymphocytes in primary liver carcinoma. This clonotype appeared once. As the CDR3 is not closed by the conserved phenylalanine or tryptophan, this likely results from a read error. Co-extracted RNA and DNA came from 20-30 mg of unsorted bulk tissue. The investigators made TCR beta cDNA from about 0.45 ug total RNA, using a constant-region primer. Libraries for TCR beta were built through three nested multiplex PCR rounds, which together made up a slightly modified ARM-PCR procedure. Rounds one and two of PCR, each of 10 cycles, were primed with TRBV1-TRBV30 forward primers and a C-beta reverse primer. TCRdb recomputed calls from the multiplex PCR reads with MiXCR, one row per CDR3 protein. The repertoire holds approximately 60,000 distinct CDR3 sequences, with less than 75% as singletons. CDR1 MNHEY and CDR2 SVGEGT come from the germline V gene. There are 13 residues in the CDR3.

The sequencing input was liver tumor tissue from sampling region 2. Described subset: tumor region T2, inferior pole. This chain joins TRBV6-2 or TRBV6-3 and TRBJ1-4; D is ambiguous. The TCR was taken from a man aged 40-50 years with primary liver carcinoma and hepatitis B virus infection. CDR3 nucleotide sequence: TGTGCCAACAGTTACTCGGTTGCTGGAAAACTGTTTCTT. This sequence encodes CANSYSVAGKLFL.